This T cell receptor beta chain was sequenced for a study of PD-L1 blockade in urothelial cancer. The germline V and J ends were trimmed by 5 bases and 4 bases, with 11 bases remaining between them. The CDR3 spans 13 residues. CDR1 and CDR2 from the germline V gene are SGHVS and FQNEAQ. Profiling relied on immunoSEQ multiplex PCR, and the TCRdb table lists in-frame clones only, not all of them. In the table there are tens of thousands of clones, 60% to 80% of which are singletons. Sequencing used PBMCs, obtained around atezolizumab (anti-PD-L1) treatment. The sequence derives from a man between 65 and 80 years old with urothelial cancer. The chain has TRBV7-8 and TRBJ1-2; D is possibly TRBD1 (5 bases). The CDR3 DNA sequence: TGTGCCAGCAGCCGTACAGACAGCTATGGCTACACCTTC. As protein: CASSRTDSYGYTF.